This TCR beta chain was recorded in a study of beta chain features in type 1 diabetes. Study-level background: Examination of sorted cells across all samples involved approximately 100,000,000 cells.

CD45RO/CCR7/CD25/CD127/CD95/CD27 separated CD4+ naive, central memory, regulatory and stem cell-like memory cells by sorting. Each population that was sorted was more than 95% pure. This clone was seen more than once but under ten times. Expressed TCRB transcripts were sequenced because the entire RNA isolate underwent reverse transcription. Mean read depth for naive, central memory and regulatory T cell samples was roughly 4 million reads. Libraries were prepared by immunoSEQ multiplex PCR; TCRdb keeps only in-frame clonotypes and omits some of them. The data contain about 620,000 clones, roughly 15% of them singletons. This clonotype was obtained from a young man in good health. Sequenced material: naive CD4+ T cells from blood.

CDR3 DNA sequence: TGTGCCAGCAGCTTAGGACGATTAGATACGCAGTATTTT. As protein: CASSLGRLDTQYF. This chain uses TRBV5-6 with TRBJ2-3; D not resolved. The germline CDR1 and CDR2 sequences are SGHDT and YYEEEE. The CDR3 runs 13 residues. The ends were cut back, 2 bases at V and 5 bases at J, with 9 bases in the middle.